The 11 T cell receptor beta chains reported below all come from one sample, sequenced in a study of CD8+CD57+ T cells in acquired aplastic anemia (dated by TCRdb to the late 2010s). Instrument used: Illumina HiSeq 2000. Genomic DNA was used as template for profiling of TCR beta VDJ combinations and CDR3 sequences. TCRdb cleaned the public reads at Q25 with fastp, built clones with MiXCR and kept in-frame beta chains. Every entry covers one CDR3 protein and lists the most common genes and DNA from its rows. This sample is represented by about 200,000 distinct CDR3 sequences; around 50% of them were singletons. Of the sample, 15% to 20% falls within the top ten clones. Flow cytometry had shown CD8+CD57+ cell expansion in the patients selected for sequencing. Input material: sorted CD4+, CD8+, or CD8+CD57+ T cells (not recorded which) from PBMCs. These receptors were obtained from a human donor with aplastic anemia.

This clonotype has ten or more counts. This chain links TRBV7-9 with TRBJ1-2; D remains unclear. This CDR3 region has 13 residues. V shed 1 base and J shed 8 bases, with 11 bases lying between them. The germline gives CDR1 SEHNR, CDR2 FQNEAQ (reference sequence). CDR3 sequence: CASSLGALGGYTF. The CDR3 coding sequence is TGTGCCAGCAGCTTAGGTGCCCTCGGCGGCTACACCTTC.

The J gene is TRBJ2-3, the V gene TRBV20-1; 9 bases map to TRBD2. The trim removed 3 bases at V and 8 bases at J, leaving 12 bases unmatched. The CDR3 runs to 15 residues. From germline, CDR1 is DFQATT and CDR2 SNEGSKA (reference sequence). The CDR3 coding sequence is TGCAGTGCTAGGTGGCGGGGGGGCTTGGCAGGTACGCAGTATTTT. Residues: CSARWRGGLAGTQYF.

The V gene is TRBV25-1, the J gene TRBJ2-3, with D unresolved. V lost 3 bases, J lost 6 bases, and 4 bases lay in between. The germline CDR1 and CDR2 sequences are MGHDK and SYGVNS. CDR3 length: 11 amino acids. CDR3 protein: CASSEVDTQYF. The DNA of the CDR3 is TGTGCCAGCAGTGAGGTGGATACGCAGTATTTT.

In its sample, this clonotype was seen many times. The chain recombines TRBV5-1 with TRBJ1-4, with D tentatively TRBD1 (5 bases). There are 16 residues in the CDR3. V lost 3 bases and J 8 bases, leaving 20 bases between the germline ends. CDR1 is SGHRS and CDR2 is YFSETQ in the germline V gene. CDR3 region: CASSSDTEGKEEKLFF. For the CDR3, the DNA is TGCGCCAGCAGCTCCGACACTGAGGGGAAAGAGGAAAAACTGTTTTTT.

This sequence joins TRBV5-1 and TRBJ2-3, with a tentative D call TRBD1 (6 bases). The CDR3 length is 15 residues. V was shortened by 5 bases and J by 2 bases, with 15 bases between the two germline ends. Germline V lookup: CDR1 SGHRS, CDR2 YFSETQ. As DNA, the CDR3 is TGCGCCAGCAGGGCCCCCGAGGGGGACACAGATACGCAGTATTTT. This gives the protein CASRAPEGDTDTQYF.

The chain couples TRBV7-9 to TRBJ2-7; possible D gene TRBD1, 6 bases. The CDR3 is 13 amino acids. The germline V gene encodes CDR1 SEHNR and CDR2 FQNEAQ (reference sequence). Trimming removed 9 bases from V and 6 bases from J, with 18 bases in between. This chain's CDR3 is CASSITRGVEQYF. Written as DNA, the CDR3 is TGTGCCAGTAGTATAACCAGGGGCGTCGAGCAGTACTTC.

This clonotype occurred many times. This chain links TRBV10-2 with TRBJ2-1, with 10 bases aligning to TRBD2. The CDR3 sequence is 16 residues long. V lost 2 bases and J lost 3; bases outside the gene matches: 4. Germline-derived CDR1 and CDR2 are WSHSY and SAAADI. DNA for the CDR3: TGCGCCAGCAGTGAGCCAACTAGCGGGGTCTACAATGAGCAGTTCTTC. The encoded protein is CASSEPTSGVYNEQFF.

This clonotype was seen once. The V gene is TRBV12-3 or TRBV12-4, the J gene TRBJ2-5, with 10 bases identical to TRBD2. V shed 9 bases and J 7 bases; nucleotides not matched to a gene: 8. There are 13 residues in the CDR3. The CDR3 DNA follows: TGTGCCAGTGGACTAGCGGAGGAGCGGACCCAGTACTTC. Its translation: CASGLAEERTQYF.

This clonotype occurred once. The gene calls are TRBV7-2 and TRBJ2-5, with 8 bases aligning to TRBD1. V shed 6 bases, J shed 3 bases, and the junction held 6 bases outside the gene matches. Germline CDR1 SGHTA, CDR2 FQGNSA. The CDR3 covers 14 residues. CDR3 nucleotide sequence: TGTGCCAGCAGAAGAGAGACAGGGGAAGAGACCCAGTACTTC. It specifies CASRRETGEETQYF. Combining the CDR3 with reference TRBV7-2 and TRBJ2-5 gives the whole variable domain GAGVSQSPSNKVTEKGKDVELRCDPISGHTALYWYRQSLGQGLEFLIYFQGNSAPDKSGLPSDRFSAERTGGSVSTLTIQRTQQEDSAVYLCASRRETGEETQYFGPGTRLLVL.

About this clonotype itself: The junction does not match germline at one end; this may be a read error. The gene calls are TRBV24-1 and TRBJ1-6; possibly TRBD1 for D (6 bases). Per germline, CDR1 KGHDR and CDR2 SFDVKD. This CDR3 has 14 amino acids. The CDR3 DNA reads TGTGCCATCAGTTTGGGGGCAGATAATTCACCCCTCCACTTT. It codes for CAISLGADNSPLHF.

This clonotype was detected many times. This chain uses TRBV2 with TRBJ2-1; the match to TRBD2 covers 12 bases. Trimming removed 7 bases from V and 5 bases from J; junction bases left unmatched: 6. Germline CDR1 is SNHLY and CDR2 is FYNNEI. The CDR3 has 15 residues. DNA of the CDR3: TGTGCCAGCAAACGCCTAGCGGGGGGGCACAATGAGCAGTTCTTC. It encodes CASKRLAGGHNEQFF.